This T cell receptor beta chain stems from a study of T-cell memory formation after mild COVID-19. About the study: Each donor largely had its own TCR clusters. General study findings and limits: CD4+ contracting clones were found mainly in CM and EM, and CD8+ ones in EMRA.

V trimming: 8 bases; J trimming: 8 bases; junction bases outside the gene matches: 16. This CDR3 is 17 amino acids long. This clonotype was found many times. No antigen is known for it. Each CDR3 protein gets one entry after TCRdb re-called the 5' RACE reads with MiXCR. The profile shows nearly 250,000 distinct CDR3 sequences, 15% to 19% of them singletons. The chain employs TRBV12-3 or TRBV12-4 and TRBJ2-1; 12 bases align to TRBD2. The sequence derives from an adult woman who had mild COVID-19 (a few samples of this study predate the infection). Cell type and time point are not known. The material sequenced was PBMCs or a T cell subset sorted from them (not recorded which). The CDR3 here is CASSHTPLAGGRYEQFF. CDR3 DNA: TGTGCCAGCTCCCACACTCCGCTAGCGGGGGGGCGGTATGAGCAGTTCTTC.